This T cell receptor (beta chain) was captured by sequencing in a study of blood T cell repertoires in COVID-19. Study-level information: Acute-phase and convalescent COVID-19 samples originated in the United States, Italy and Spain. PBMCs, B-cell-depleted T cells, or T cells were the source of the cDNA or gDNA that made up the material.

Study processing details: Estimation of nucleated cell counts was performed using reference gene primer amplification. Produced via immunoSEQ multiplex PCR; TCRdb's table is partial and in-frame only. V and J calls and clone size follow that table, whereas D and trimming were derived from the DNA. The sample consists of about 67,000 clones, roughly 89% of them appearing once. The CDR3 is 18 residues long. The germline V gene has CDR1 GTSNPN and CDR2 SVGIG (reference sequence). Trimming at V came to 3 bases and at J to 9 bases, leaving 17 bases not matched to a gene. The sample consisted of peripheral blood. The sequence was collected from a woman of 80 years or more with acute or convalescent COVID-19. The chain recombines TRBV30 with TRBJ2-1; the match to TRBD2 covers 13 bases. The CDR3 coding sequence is TGTGCCTGGAGCCTATCAACCCGGACTAGCGGGAGATATAGTGAGCAGTTCTTC. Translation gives CAWSLSTRTSGRYSEQFF.